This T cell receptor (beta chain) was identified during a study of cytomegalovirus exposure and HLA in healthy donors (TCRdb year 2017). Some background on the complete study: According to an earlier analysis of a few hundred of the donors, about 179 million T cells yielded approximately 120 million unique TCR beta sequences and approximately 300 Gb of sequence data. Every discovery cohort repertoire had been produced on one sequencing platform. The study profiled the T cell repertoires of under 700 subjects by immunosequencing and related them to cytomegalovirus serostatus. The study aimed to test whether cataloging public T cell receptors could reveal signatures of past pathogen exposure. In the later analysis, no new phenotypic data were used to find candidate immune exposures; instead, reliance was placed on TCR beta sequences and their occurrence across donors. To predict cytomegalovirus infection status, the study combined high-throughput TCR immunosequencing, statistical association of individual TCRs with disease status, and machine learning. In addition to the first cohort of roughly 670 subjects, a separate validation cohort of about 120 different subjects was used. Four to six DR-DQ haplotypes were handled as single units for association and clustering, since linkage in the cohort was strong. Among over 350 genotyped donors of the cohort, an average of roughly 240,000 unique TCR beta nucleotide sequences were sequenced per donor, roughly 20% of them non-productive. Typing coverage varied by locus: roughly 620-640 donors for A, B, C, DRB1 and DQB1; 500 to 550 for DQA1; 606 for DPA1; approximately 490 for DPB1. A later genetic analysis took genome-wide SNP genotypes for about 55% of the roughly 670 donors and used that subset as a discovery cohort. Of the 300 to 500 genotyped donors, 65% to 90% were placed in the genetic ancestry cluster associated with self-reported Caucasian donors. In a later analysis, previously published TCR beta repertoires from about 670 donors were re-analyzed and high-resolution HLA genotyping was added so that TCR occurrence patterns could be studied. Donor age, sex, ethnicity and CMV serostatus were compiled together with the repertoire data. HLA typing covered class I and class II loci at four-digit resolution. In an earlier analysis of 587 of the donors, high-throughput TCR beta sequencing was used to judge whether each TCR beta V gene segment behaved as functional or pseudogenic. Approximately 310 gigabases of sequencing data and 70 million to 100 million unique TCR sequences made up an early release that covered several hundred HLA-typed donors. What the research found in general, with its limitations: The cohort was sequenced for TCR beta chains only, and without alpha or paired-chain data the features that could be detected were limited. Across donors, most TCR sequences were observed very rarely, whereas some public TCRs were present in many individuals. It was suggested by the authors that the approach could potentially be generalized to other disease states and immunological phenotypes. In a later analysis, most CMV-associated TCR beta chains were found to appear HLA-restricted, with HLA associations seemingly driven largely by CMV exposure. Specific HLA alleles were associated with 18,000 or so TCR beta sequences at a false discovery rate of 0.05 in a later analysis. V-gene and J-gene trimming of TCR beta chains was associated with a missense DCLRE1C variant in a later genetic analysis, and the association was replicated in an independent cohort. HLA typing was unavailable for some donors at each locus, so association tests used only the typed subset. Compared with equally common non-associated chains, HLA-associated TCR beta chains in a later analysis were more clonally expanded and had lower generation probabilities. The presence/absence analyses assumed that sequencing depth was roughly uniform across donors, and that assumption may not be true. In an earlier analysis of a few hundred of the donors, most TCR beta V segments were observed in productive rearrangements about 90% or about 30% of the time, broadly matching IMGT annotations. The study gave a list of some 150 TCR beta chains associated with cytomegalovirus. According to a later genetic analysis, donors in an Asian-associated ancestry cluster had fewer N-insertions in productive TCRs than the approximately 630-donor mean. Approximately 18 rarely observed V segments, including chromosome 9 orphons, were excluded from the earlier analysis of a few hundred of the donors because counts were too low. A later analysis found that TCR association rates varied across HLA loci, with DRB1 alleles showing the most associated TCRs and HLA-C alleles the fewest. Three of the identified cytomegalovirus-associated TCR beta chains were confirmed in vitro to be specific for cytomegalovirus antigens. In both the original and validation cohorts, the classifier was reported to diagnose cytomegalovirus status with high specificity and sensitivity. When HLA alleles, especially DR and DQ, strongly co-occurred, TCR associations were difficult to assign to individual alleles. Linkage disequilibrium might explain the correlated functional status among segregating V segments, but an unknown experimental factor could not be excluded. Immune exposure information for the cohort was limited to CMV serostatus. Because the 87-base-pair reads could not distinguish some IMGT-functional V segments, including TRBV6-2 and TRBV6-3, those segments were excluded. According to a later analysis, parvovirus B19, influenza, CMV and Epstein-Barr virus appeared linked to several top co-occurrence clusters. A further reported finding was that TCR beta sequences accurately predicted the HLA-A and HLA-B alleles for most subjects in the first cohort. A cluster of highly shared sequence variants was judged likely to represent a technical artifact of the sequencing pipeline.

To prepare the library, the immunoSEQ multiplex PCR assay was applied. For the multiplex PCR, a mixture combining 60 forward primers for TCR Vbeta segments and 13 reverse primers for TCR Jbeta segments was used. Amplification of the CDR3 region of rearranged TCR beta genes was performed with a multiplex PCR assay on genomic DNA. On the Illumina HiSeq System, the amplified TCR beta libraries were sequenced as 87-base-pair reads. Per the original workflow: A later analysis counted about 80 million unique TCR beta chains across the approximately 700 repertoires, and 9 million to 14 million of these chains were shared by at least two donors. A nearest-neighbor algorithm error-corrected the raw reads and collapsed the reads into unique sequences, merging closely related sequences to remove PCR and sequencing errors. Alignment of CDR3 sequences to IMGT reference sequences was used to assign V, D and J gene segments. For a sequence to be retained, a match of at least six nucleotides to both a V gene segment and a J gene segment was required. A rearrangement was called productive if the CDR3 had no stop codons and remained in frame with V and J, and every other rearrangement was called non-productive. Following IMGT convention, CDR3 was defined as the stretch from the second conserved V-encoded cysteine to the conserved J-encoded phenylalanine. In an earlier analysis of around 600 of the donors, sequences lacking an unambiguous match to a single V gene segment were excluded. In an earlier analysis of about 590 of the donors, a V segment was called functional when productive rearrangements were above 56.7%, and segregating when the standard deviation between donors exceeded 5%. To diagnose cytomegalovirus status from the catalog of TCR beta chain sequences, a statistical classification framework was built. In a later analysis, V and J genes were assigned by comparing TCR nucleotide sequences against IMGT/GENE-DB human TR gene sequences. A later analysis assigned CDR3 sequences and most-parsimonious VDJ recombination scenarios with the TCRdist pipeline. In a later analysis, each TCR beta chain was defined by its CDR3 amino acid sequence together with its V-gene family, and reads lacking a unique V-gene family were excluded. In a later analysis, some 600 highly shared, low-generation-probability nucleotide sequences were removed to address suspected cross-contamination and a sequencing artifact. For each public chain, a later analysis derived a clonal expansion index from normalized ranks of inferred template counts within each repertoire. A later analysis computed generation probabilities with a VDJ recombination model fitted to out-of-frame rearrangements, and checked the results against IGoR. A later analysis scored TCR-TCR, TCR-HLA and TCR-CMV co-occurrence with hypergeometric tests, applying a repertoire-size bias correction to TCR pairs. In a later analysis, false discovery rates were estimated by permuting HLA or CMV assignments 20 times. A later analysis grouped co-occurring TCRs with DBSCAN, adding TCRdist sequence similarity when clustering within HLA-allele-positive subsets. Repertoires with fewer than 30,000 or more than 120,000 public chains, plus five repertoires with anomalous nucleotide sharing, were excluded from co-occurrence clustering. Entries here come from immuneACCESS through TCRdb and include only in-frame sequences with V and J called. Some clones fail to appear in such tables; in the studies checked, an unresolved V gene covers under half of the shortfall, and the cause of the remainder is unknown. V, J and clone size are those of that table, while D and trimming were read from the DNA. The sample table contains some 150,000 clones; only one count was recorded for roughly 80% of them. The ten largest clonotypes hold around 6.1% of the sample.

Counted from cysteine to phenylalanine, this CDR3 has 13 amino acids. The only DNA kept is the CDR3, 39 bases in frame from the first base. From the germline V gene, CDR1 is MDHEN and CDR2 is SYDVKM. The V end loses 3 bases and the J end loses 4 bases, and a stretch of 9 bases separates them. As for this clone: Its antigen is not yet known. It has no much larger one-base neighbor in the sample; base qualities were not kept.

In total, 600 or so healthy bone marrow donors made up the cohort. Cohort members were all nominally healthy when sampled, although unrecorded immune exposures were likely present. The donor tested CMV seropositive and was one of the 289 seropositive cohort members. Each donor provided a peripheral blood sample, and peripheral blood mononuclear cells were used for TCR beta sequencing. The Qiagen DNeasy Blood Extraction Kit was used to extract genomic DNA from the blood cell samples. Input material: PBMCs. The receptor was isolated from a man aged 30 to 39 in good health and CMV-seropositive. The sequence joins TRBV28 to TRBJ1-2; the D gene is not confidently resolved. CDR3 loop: CASSFVEFYGYTF. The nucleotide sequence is TGTGCCAGCAGTTTTGTGGAGTTCTATGGCTACACCTTC.